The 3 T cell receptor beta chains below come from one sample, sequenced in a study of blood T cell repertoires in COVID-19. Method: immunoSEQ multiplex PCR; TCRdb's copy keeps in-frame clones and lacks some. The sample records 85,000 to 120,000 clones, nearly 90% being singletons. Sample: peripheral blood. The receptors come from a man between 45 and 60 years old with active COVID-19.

Here the CDR3 DNA reads TGTGCCAGCAGCTCGAGCGGGGGGGCCGGTGAGCAGTTCTTC. As protein: CASSSSGGAGEQFF. The rearrangement joins TRBV11-3 to TRBJ2-1; TRBD2 aligns across 10 bases. This CDR3 is built from 14 residues. Germline-derived CDR1 and CDR2 are SGHNT and YENEEA. Trimming cost V 4 bases and J 9 bases; bases outside gene matches: 6.

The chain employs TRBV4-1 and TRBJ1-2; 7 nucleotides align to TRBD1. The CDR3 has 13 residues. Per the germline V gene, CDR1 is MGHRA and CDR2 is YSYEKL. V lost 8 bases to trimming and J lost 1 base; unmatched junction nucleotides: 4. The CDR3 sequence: CASFGTVNYGYTF. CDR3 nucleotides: TGCGCCAGCTTCGGGACAGTTAACTATGGCTACACCTTC.

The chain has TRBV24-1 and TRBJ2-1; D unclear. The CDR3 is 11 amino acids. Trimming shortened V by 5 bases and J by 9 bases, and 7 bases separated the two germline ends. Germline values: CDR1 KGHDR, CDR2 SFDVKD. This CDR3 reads CATSAFGEQFF. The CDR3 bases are TGTGCCACCAGTGCATTCGGTGAGCAGTTCTTC.